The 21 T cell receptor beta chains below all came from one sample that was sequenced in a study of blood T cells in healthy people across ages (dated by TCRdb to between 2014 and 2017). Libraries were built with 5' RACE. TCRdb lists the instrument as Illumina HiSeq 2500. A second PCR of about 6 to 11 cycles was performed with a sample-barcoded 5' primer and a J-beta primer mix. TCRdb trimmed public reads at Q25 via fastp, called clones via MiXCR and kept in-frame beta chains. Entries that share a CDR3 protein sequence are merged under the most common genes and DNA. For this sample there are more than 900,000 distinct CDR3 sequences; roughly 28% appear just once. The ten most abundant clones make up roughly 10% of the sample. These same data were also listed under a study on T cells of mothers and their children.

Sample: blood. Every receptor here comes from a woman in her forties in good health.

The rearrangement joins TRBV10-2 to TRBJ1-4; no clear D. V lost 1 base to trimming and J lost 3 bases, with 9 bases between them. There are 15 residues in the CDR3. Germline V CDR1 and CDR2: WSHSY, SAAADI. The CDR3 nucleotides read TGCGCCAGCAGTGAGTGGAGGTGGGCTAATGAAAAACTGTTTTTT. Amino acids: CASSEWRWANEKLFF.

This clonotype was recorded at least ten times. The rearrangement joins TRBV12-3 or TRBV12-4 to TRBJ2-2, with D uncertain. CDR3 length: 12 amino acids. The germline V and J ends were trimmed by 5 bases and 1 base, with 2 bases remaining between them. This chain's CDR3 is CASSQNTGELFF. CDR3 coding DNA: TGTGCCAGCAGTCAGAACACCGGGGAGCTGTTTTTT.

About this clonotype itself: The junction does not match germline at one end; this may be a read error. CDR3 coding DNA: TGTGCCAGCAGCGCCCCTGGTAGGTGGGCCAACGTCCCGACTTTC. This sequence encodes CASSAPGRWANVPTF. V usage is TRBV3-1 and J usage is TRBJ2-6; D ambiguous. Germline assignment: CDR1 LGHDT and CDR2 YNNKEL (reference sequence). The CDR3 spans 15 residues.

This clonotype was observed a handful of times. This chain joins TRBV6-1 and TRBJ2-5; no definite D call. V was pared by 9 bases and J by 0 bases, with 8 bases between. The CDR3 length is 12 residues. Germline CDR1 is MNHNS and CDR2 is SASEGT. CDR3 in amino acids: CASELYQETQYF. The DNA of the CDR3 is TGTGCCAGTGAACTGTACCAAGAGACCCAGTACTTC.

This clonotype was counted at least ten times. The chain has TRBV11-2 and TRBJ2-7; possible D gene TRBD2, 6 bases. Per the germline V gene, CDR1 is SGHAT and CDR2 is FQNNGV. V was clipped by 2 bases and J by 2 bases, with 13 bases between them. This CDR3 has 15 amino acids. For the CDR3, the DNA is TGTGCCAGCAGCTTAAGGCCTACGGGAGCCTACGAGCAGTACTTC. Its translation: CASSLRPTGAYEQYF.

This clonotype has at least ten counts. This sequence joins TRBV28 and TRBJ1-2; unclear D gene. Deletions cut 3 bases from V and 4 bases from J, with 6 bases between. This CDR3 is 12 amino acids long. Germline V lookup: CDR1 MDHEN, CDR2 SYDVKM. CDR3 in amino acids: CASSLRFYGYTF. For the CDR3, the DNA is TGTGCCAGCAGTTTGCGTTTCTATGGCTACACCTTC.

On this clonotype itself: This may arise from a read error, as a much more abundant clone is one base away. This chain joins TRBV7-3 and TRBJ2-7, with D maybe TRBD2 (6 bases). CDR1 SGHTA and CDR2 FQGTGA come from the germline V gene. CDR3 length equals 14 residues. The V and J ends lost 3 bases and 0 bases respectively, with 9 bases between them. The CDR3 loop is CASSLHGSSYEQYF. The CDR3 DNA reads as TGTGCCAGCAGCTTGCACGGGAGCTCCTACGAGCAGTACTTC.

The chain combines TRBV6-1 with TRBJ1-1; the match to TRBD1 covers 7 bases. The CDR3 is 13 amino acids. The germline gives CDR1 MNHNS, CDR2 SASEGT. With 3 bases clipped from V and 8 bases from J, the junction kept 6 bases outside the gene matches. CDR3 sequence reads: CASSDPMTGEAFF. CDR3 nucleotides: TGTGCCAGCAGTGACCCGATGACAGGGGAAGCTTTCTTT.

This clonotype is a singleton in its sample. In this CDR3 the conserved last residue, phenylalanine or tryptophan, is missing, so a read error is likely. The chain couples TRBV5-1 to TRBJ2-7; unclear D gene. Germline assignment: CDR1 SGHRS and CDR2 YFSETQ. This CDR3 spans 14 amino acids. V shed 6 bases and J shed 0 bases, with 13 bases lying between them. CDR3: CASTETSSSYEQYS. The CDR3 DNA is TGCGCCAGCACCGAGACCTCCAGCTCCTACGAGCAGTACTCC.

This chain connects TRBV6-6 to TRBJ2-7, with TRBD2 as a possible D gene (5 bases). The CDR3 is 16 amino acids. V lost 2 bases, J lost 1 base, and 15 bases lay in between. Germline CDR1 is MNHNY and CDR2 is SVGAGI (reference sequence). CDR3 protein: CASSYAPPGSSYEQYF. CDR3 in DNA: TGTGCCAGCAGTTACGCCCCCCCGGGGTCGTCCTACGAGCAGTACTTC.

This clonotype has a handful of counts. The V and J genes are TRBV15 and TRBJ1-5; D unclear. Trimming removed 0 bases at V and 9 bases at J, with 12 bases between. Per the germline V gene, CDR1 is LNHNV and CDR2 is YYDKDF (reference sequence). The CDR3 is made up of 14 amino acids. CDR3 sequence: CATSRDLAGGPQHF. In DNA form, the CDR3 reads TGTGCCACCAGCAGAGATCTCGCTGGTGGGCCCCAGCATTTT.

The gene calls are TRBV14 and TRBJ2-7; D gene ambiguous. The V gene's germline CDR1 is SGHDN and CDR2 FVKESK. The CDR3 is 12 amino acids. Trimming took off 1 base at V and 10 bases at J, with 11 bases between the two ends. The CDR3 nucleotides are TGTGCCAGCAGCCAAGTGACCTCCACCCAGTACTTC. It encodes CASSQVTSTQYF.

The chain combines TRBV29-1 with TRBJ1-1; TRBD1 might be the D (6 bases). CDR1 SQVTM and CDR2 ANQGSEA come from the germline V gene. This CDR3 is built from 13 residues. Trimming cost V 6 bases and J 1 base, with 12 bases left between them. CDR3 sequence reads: CSVRDTWNTEAFF. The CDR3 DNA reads TGCAGCGTCCGGGACACCTGGAACACTGAAGCTTTCTTT.

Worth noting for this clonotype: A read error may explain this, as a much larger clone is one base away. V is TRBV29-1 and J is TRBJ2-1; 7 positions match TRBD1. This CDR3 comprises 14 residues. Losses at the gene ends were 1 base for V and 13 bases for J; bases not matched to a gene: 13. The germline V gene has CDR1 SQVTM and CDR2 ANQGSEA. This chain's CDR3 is CSVEGTGTQETQFF. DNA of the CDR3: TGCAGCGTTGAAGGGACAGGTACCCAAGAGACCCAGTTCTTC.

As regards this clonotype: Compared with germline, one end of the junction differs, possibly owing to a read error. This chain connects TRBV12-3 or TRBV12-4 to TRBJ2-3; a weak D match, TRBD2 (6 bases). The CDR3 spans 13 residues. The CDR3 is CASKQTSTDAQYF. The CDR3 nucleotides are TGTGCCAGCAAACAAACTAGCACAGATGCGCAGTATTTT.

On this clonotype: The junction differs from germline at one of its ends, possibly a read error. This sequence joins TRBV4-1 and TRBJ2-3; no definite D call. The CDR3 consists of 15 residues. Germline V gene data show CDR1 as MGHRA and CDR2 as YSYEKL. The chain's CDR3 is CTSSQVATSTDTQYF. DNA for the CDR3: TGCACCAGCAGCCAAGTGGCAACTAGCACAGATACGCAGTATTTT.

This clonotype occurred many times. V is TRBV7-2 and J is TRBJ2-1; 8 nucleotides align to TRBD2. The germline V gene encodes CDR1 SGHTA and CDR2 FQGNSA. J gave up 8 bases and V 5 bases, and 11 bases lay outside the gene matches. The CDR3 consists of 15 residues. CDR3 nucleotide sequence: TGTGCCAGCAGCCTCCTTCGGGGGGGCGTCGATGAGCAGTTCTTC. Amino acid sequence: CASSLLRGGVDEQFF.

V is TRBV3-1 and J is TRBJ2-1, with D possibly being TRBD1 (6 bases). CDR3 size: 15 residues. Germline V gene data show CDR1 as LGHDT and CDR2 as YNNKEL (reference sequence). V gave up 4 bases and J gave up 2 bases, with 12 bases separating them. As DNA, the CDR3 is TGTGCCAGCAGCCTCCGACAGGACCCCTACAATGAGCAGTTCTTC. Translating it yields CASSLRQDPYNEQFF.

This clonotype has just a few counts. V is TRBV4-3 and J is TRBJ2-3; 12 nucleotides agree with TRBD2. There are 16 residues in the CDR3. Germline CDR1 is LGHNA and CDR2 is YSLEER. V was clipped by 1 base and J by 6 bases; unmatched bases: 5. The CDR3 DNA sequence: TGCGCCAGCAGCCAAGCGGGACTAGCGGGCGGGGATACGCAGTATTTT. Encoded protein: CASSQAGLAGGDTQYF.

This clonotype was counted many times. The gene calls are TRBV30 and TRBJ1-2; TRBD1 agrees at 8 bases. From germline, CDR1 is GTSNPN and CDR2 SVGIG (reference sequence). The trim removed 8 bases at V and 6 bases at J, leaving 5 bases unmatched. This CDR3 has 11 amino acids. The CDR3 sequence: CAGQGEDGYTF. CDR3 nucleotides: TGTGCCGGACAGGGAGAAGATGGCTACACCTTC. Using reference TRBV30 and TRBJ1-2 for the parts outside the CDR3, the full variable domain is SQTIHQWPATLVQPVGSPLSLECTVEGTSNPNLYWYRQAAGRGLQLLFYSVGIGQISSEVPQNLSASRPQDRQFILSSKKLLLSDSGFYLCAGQGEDGYTFGSGTRLTVV.

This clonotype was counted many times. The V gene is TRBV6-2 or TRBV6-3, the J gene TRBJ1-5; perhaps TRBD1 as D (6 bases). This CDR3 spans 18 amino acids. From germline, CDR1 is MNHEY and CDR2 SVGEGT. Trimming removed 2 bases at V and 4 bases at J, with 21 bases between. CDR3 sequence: CASSYPPYREKVNQPQHF. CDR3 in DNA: TGTGCCAGCAGTTACCCCCCTTACAGGGAAAAGGTGAATCAGCCCCAGCATTTT.